A selection of T cell receptor beta chains follows, all from one sample in a study of beta chain features in type 1 diabetes. The protocol was immunoSEQ multiplex PCR, while the TCRdb copy is restricted to in-frame clones and leaves out a portion. The table includes approximately 730,000 clones, roughly 13% detected once. Sequencing used naive CD4+ T cells from blood. Every receptor here comes from a young man with type 1 diabetes. Both conserved end residues are part of each CDR3. Fields, in order: J gene, clone size, D gene, V gene, CDR3 protein, CDR3 DNA. The D gene is left open where the match is weak. Size values are once, few and many counts, or a class for expanded clones, and some rows have none.

TRBJ1-1 | - | - | TRBV28 | CASSFRSSILRNTEAFF | TGTGCCAGCAGTTTTCGGTCTAGCATTCTTAGGAACACTGAAGCTTTCTTT
TRBJ1-1 | - | TRBD1 | TRBV7-8 | CASSSYLSTGVGTEAFF | TGTGCCAGCAGCTCCTATCTGTCGACAGGGGTTGGGACTGAAGCTTTCTTT
TRBJ2-1 | - | - | TRBV7-8 | CASSLKASPRNEQFF | TGTGCCAGCAGCTTAAAGGCTAGCCCTAGGAATGAGCAGTTCTTC
TRBJ2-3 | - | TRBD1 | TRBV18 | CASSLTPGQPFLYF | TGTGCCAGCTCACTCACACCGGGACAGCCTTTTCTGTATTTT
TRBJ1-2 | - | TRBD1 | TRBV6-6 | CASRSGQGVYGYTF | TGTGCCAGCAGGTCCGGACAGGGCGTCTATGGCTACACCTTC
TRBJ2-7 | few | - | TRBV25-1 | CASNGGPSGREQYF | TGTGCCAGCAACGGGGGGCCCTCCGGACGGGAGCAGTACTTC
TRBJ1-1 | - | TRBD1 | TRBV10-2 | CASRDRGRGVDTEAFF | TGCGCCAGCAGAGACAGGGGGCGCGGGGTGGACACTGAAGCTTTCTTT
TRBJ2-3 | few | - | TRBV30 | CAWSEPKDTQYF | TGTGCCTGGAGCGAACCGAAAGATACGCAGTATTTT
TRBJ1-5 | - | - | TRBV18 | CASSPGKQDSNQPQHF | TGTGCCAGCTCACCGGGTAAACAGGATAGCAATCAGCCCCAGCATTTT
TRBJ2-1 | few | - | TRBV6-6 | CASSYSRTDNEQFF | TGTGCCAGCAGTTACTCTAGGACAGACAATGAGCAGTTCTTC
TRBJ1-6 | few | TRBD1 | TRBV5-1 | CASSAPDRASPLHF | TGCGCCAGCAGCGCCCCGGACAGGGCTTCACCCCTCCACTTT
TRBJ2-3 | - | TRBD2 | TRBV4-1 | CASSPTGGAAGDTQYF | TGCGCCAGCAGTCCCACCGGGGGGGCCGCGGGAGATACGCAGTATTTT
TRBJ2-2 | few | - | TRBV25-1 | CASSDYQTTNTGELFF | TGTGCCAGCAGTGATTACCAAACTACGAACACCGGGGAGCTGTTTTTT
TRBJ1-5 | few | TRBD1 | TRBV6-1 | CATRQGSSQPQHF | TGTGCCACCCGACAGGGATCCTCTCAGCCCCAGCATTTT
TRBJ2-1 | - | - | TRBV11-2 | CASSPRAVYNEQFF | TGTGCCAGCAGCCCTCGGGCCGTCTACAATGAGCAGTTCTTC
TRBJ1-2 | few | - | TRBV30 | CAWSPGSGYTF | TGTGCCTGGAGCCCGGGAAGTGGCTACACCTTC
TRBJ2-6 | - | - | TRBV9 | CASSVVSSGAGANVLTF | TGTGCCAGCAGCGTAGTCTCCTCGGGGGCTGGGGCCAACGTCCTGACTTTC
TRBJ2-1 | - | - | TRBV5-4 | CASSLDRNTYNEQFF | TGTGCCAGCAGCTTGGACAGGAACACCTACAATGAGCAGTTCTTC
TRBJ2-3 | few | - | TRBV7-2 | CASSLGVAETTDTQYF | TGTGCCAGCAGCTTAGGGGTAGCGGAGACAACAGATACGCAGTATTTT
TRBJ2-1 | few | TRBD2 | TRBV18 | CASSPRTGGIGEQFF | TGTGCCAGCTCACCACGAACGGGGGGTATAGGTGAGCAGTTCTTC
TRBJ1-2 | few | TRBD1 | TRBV4-1 | CASSQAGGQIYGYTF | TGCGCCAGCAGCCAAGCGGGGGGACAGATATATGGCTACACCTTC
TRBJ1-5 | few | - | TRBV30 | CAWSVLGGNQPQHF | TGTGCCTGGAGTGTACTAGGGGGGAATCAGCCCCAGCATTTT
TRBJ2-7 | few | - | TRBV6-1 | CASSEGPFGLYEQYF | TGTGCCAGCAGTGAAGGGCCATTCGGTCTCTACGAGCAGTACTTC
TRBJ2-1 | - | - | TRBV15 | CATSRDHRSDNEQFF | TGTGCCACCAGCAGAGATCACAGGTCGGACAATGAGCAGTTCTTC
TRBJ2-1 | - | TRBD2 | TRBV29-1 | CSAAGVSYNEQFF | TGCAGCGCGGCGGGGGTTTCCTACAATGAGCAGTTCTTC
TRBJ2-7 | - | - | TRBV15 | CATSRKRHRVVMISIGNEQYF | TGTGCCACCAGCAGAAAACGTCACAGGGTGGTGATGATAAGTATCGGTAACGAGCAGTACTTC
TRBJ2-5 | few | TRBD2 | TRBV2 | CASTGLAGAEETQYF | TGTGCCAGCACGGGACTAGCGGGGGCCGAAGAGACCCAGTACTTC
TRBJ2-3 | - | - | TRBV5-4 | CASSPLGTSTDTQYF | TGTGCCAGCAGCCCCCTAGGTACGAGCACAGATACGCAGTATTTT
TRBJ2-5 | few | TRBD1 | TRBV19 | CASSLVRDRIGETQYF | TGTGCCAGTAGTCTGGTCCGGGACAGGATAGGAGAGACCCAGTACTTC
TRBJ2-3 | - | TRBD2 | TRBV2 | CASSDWASGGTDTQYF | TGTGCCAGCAGTGACTGGGCTAGCGGGGGCACAGATACGCAGTATTTT
TRBJ2-1 | - | - | TRBV29-1 | CSVVDGHNEQFF | TGCAGCGTTGTGGACGGTCACAATGAGCAGTTCTTC
TRBJ2-5 | few | - | TRBV6-1 | CASSQDRMETQYF | TGTGCCAGCAGTCAAGACAGGATGGAGACCCAGTACTTC
TRBJ1-1 | - | TRBD1 | TRBV15 | CATSTTGAPHTEAFF | TGTGCCACCAGCACGACAGGGGCGCCACACACTGAAGCTTTCTTT
TRBJ1-5 | few | TRBD1 | TRBV6-5 | CASSYQGGGNQPQHF | TGTGCCAGCAGTTACCAGGGGGGCGGCAATCAGCCCCAGCATTTT
TRBJ2-7 | - | - | TRBV6-5 | CASSYSITVPSYEQYF | TGTGCCAGCAGTTACTCGATAACAGTCCCCTCCTACGAGCAGTACTTC
TRBJ1-4 | - | - | TRBV4-1 | CASSQVETGALANEKLFF | TGCGCCAGCAGCCAAGTGGAGACAGGAGCATTGGCTAATGAAAAACTGTTTTTT
TRBJ2-5 | few | TRBD1 | TRBV5-1 | CASSLTGEETQYF | TGCGCCAGCAGCTTAACAGGGGAAGAGACCCAGTACTTC
TRBJ2-3 | - | - | TRBV29-1 | CSFPYQSTDTQYF | TGCAGCTTCCCGTATCAAAGCACAGATACGCAGTATTTT
TRBJ1-6 | few | - | TRBV14 | CASSPLWGGSPLHF | TGTGCCAGCAGCCCCCTCTGGGGGGGATCACCCCTCCACTTT
TRBJ2-3 | - | TRBD2 | TRBV30 | CAWDSAGGADTQYF | TGTGCCTGGGACTCAGCGGGGGGGGCAGATACGCAGTATTTT
TRBJ2-7 | - | - | TRBV27 | CASSSAGPYEQYF | TGTGCCAGCAGTTCGGCTGGTCCCTACGAGCAGTACTTC
TRBJ2-7 | - | - | TRBV10-3 | CAISGGRGPGEQYF | TGTGCCATCAGTGGGGGGCGGGGTCCGGGCGAGCAGTACTTC
TRBJ1-4 | few | - | TRBV14 | CASRSHGTPQEKLFF | TGTGCCAGCAGGTCCCACGGGACACCGCAGGAAAAACTGTTTTTT
TRBJ2-1 | few | - | TRBV5-1 | CASSLGQSYNEQFF | TGCGCCAGCAGCTTGGGACAGTCCTACAATGAGCAGTTCTTC
TRBJ2-3 | - | - | TRBV7-8 | CASSLVEGMVADTQYF | TGTGCCAGCAGCTTAGTAGAGGGGATGGTTGCAGATACGCAGTATTTT
TRBJ2-7 | few | - | TRBV5-1 | CASSSDTDSYEQYF | TGCGCCAGCAGCTCGGACACGGACTCCTACGAGCAGTACTTC
TRBJ1-1 | few | - | TRBV20-1 | CSARGAQAFF | TGCAGTGCTAGGGGGGCCCAAGCTTTCTTT
TRBJ2-7 | - | TRBD1 | TRBV2 | CASSRQGAWYEQYF | TGTGCCAGCAGCCGACAGGGGGCCTGGTACGAGCAGTACTTC
TRBJ1-1 | - | TRBD1 | TRBV30 | CAFLTGRNTEAFF | TGTGCCTTCCTGACAGGGAGGAACACTGAAGCTTTCTTT
TRBJ2-5 | - | TRBD2 | TRBV4-1 | CASSSGTSGPQETQYF | TGCGCCAGCAGCTCCGGGACTAGCGGGCCCCAAGAGACCCAGTACTTC
TRBJ1-4 | - | TRBD1 | TRBV30 | CAWSTRTGGNEKLFF | TGTGCCTGGAGTACCCGGACAGGGGGGAATGAAAAACTGTTTTTT
TRBJ1-6 | - | - | TRBV5-1 | CASSLTVEAPLHF | TGCGCCAGCAGCTTGACGGTTGAAGCACCCCTCCACTTT
TRBJ2-7 | few | - | TRBV2 | CATGQRAYEQYF | TGTGCTACAGGACAGAGAGCCTACGAGCAGTACTTC
TRBJ2-7 | - | - | TRBV18 | CASSHSIDSSYEQYF | TGTGCCAGCTCACACTCGATTGACAGCTCCTACGAGCAGTACTTC
TRBJ2-5 | - | - | TRBV5-8 | CASTHGEARYF | TGTGCCAGCACTCATGGGGAGGCTCGGTACTTC